What follows describes a single T cell receptor (beta chain). The record originates from a study of shared clonotypes between healthy human individuals. Study background: Aged 18 to 49, the donors were a couple of women and three men.

The CDR3 runs to 14 residues. Per the germline V gene, CDR1 is MNHNS and CDR2 is SASEGT. V shed 6 bases and J shed 5 bases, with 16 bases lying between them. The protocol was immunoSEQ multiplex PCR, while the TCRdb copy is restricted to in-frame clones and leaves out a portion. The table lists roughly 2 million clones, about 95% of them singletons. The V and J genes are TRBV6-1 and TRBJ2-5, with D perhaps matching TRBD1 (7 bases). This clonotype was sampled from a man between 18 and 29 years old in good health. Sequenced material: naive CD4+ T cells sorted from blood. Specified subset: CD45RA+ positively selected. The chain's CDR3 is CASRSGGLGETQYF. CDR3 coding DNA: TGTGCCAGCAGATCAGGGGGGCTCGGGGAGACCCAGTACTTC.